The T cell receptor (beta chain) under discussion was sequenced for a study of CD8 T cells in Susac syndrome. Of note for this clonotype: The antigen is not known.

V was trimmed by 2 bases and J by 7 bases, leaving 16 bases between them. The CDR3 totals 15 residues. The V gene's germline CDR1 is KGHDR and CDR2 SFDVKD. The authors reverse transcribed roughly 0.5 to 1 ug RNA with random hexamers. The TCR beta CDR3 was amplified by immunoSEQ multiplex PCR across 54 Vbeta, 13 Jbeta. TCRdb reanalysed the immunoSEQ multiplex PCR reads using MiXCR and keeps one entry per CDR3 protein. This table holds 150,000 to 200,000 distinct CDR3 sequences, roughly nine tenths found once. Study outcomes and limitations: The CD4+ T cell repertoires, which came from Susac syndrome patients, showed no sign of clonal expansion.

The sample comprised CD4+ T cells from PBMCs. The sequence derives from a human donor with Susac syndrome. The gene calls are TRBV24-1 and TRBJ2-5; a weak D match, TRBD2 (6 bases). DNA of the CDR3: TGTGCCACCAGTGATTCCACGACTAGTTCTGGGACCCAGTACTTC. Translating gives CATSDSTTSSGTQYF.